The entry below gives a single T cell receptor (beta chain) sequence along with its context. What antigen it recognizes has not been identified. Nothing much larger sits one base from this clone, and base qualities are not available. Patients with autoimmune disease history or receiving systemic immunosuppression were excluded from the trial. Peripheral blood for TCR sequencing was collected from all dose cohorts at baseline, on cycle 4 day 1, and on cycle 7 day 1. Samples were obtained from an open-label, multicenter, first-in-human phase I dose-escalation trial of ivuxolimab. Adults with locally advanced or metastatic melanoma, renal cell carcinoma, hepatocellular carcinoma or head and neck squamous cell carcinoma were enrolled in the trial. Before TCR sequencing, CD4+ T cells and CD8+ T cells were sorted from peripheral blood as separate populations. The CDR3 covers 16 residues, taking in both the cysteine and the phenylalanine. Here the CDR3 DNA is all that survives: 48 bases in frame from base 1. Ends trimmed: V by 6 bases, J by 6 bases; bases unmatched to a gene: 13. CDR1 and CDR2 are read off the germline V gene as SGHVS and FQNEAQ.

These data come from a study of OX40 agonist ivuxolimab in advanced cancers. At the level of the whole study: The costimulatory receptor OX40 (CD134) was targeted by ivuxolimab, a fully human IgG2 agonistic monoclonal antibody. Intravenous ivuxolimab was administered to patients every 2 weeks at six dose levels: 0.01, 0.1, 0.3, 1.5, 3 and 10 mg/kg. Of the approximately 50 dose-escalation patients, hepatocellular carcinoma was present in approximately 20, melanoma in around 15, renal cell carcinoma in 9 and head and neck cancer in 9. In the dose-escalation cohort, about four fifths of patients were male, and the mean age was 60 years with a range of roughly 23 to 90. Patients were allowed to have had prior anti-PD-1, anti-PD-L1 or anti-CTLA-4 therapy, and approximately 43% of the dose-escalation patients had previously received checkpoint inhibitors. Three dose-escalation patients achieved partial responses, one with hepatocellular carcinoma and two with cutaneous melanoma. The purpose of peripheral TCRbeta sequencing was to test whether ivuxolimab changed TCR sequence diversity and led to clonal T-cell expansion. The paper covers the monotherapy dose-escalation part of the phase I ivuxolimab trial, which included N of about 50 patients.

Genomic DNA was isolated from the sorted cells so that the TCRbeta CDR3 region could be sequenced. The immunoSEQ Assay was used to sequence the TCRbeta CDR3 regions. The table was pulled from immuneACCESS by TCRdb, which kept in-frame rearrangements only. Such tables lose some clones; where checked, under half of the loss comes from unresolved V genes, and the rest has no known cause. Recorded for this sample are about 81,000 clones; approximately 94% of them occurred a single time. Roughly 13% of the sample lies in the top ten. Findings and caveats that apply to the study as a whole: Low levels of normalized T-cell clonal expansion were also seen in some patients who did not respond. The antigen specificity of the peripheral T cells that underwent clonal expansion was not determined. Partial responders in the 0.1-3.0 mg/kg groups had among the lowest normalized peripheral clonal expansion, especially among CD8+ T cells. After ivuxolimab, CD8+ T cells had more expanded clones than CD4+ T cells on average. At doses of 0.1 to 3.0 mg/kg, clonal expansion of both CD4+ and CD8+ blood T cells was observed from baseline to week 6.

The TCR sequence derives from an adult with an advanced solid tumor such as melanoma, head and neck, liver or kidney cancer. The chain employs TRBV7-8 and TRBJ1-4; 7 of the junction bases match TRBD1. The source was CD4+ or CD8+ T cells sorted from blood, collected in a trial of the OX40 agonist ivuxolimab. The DNA sequence is given as TGTGCCAGCAGTCCGATCACCAGGGGGGGAGATGAAAAACTGTTTTTT. It specifies CASSPITRGGDEKLFF.